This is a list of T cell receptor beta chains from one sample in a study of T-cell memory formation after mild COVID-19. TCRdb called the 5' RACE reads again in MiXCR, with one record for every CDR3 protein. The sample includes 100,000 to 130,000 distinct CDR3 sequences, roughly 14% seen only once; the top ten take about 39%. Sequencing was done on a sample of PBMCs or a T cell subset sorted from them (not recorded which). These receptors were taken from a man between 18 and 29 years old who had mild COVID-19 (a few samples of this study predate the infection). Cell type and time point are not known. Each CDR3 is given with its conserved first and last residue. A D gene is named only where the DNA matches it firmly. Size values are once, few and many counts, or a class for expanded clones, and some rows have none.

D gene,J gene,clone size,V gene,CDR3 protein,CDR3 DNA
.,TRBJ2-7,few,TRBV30,CAWGQSYEQYF,TGTGCCTGGGGGCAGTCCTACGAGCAGTACTTC
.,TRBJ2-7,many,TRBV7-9,CASSSGTQEQYF,TGTGCCAGCAGCTCCGGGACACAGGAGCAGTACTTC
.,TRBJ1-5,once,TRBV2,CASSDRESQPQHF,TGTGCCAGCAGTGACAGGGAGAGCCAGCCCCAGCATTTT
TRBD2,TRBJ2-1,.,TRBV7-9,CASSSLGGSYNEQFF,TGTGCCAGCAGTTCCTTGGGGGGGAGTTACAATGAGCAGTTCTTC
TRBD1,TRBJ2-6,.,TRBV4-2,CARPPPRGTGFFGANVLTF,TGTGCCAGGCCCCCCCCGAGAGGGACAGGGTTTTTTGGGGCCAACGTCCTGACTTTC
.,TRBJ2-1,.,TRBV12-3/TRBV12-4,CASSGGDSNEQFF,TGTGCCAGCAGCGGGGGGGACAGCAATGAGCAGTTCTTC
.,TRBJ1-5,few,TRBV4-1,CASSPLADQPQHF,TGCGCCAGCAGCCCTTTAGCGGATCAGCCCCAGCATTTT
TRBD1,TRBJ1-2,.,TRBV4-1,CASSQMTGANYGYTF,TGCGCCAGCAGCCAGATGACAGGGGCTAACTATGGCTACACCTTC
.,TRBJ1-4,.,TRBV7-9,CASSLGPAEKLFF,TGTGCCAGCAGCTTAGGTCCGGCTGAAAAACTGTTTTTT
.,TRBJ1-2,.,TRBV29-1,CSATGPNYGYTF,TGCAGCGCTACAGGGCCCAACTATGGCTACACCTTC
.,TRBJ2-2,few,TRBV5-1,CASSLDREKNTGELFF,TGCGCCAGCAGCTTGGATAGGGAAAAGAACACCGGGGAGCTGTTTTTT
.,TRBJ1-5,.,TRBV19,CASSIIADSNQPQHF,TGTGCCAGTAGTATAATCGCAGATAGCAATCAGCCCCAGCATTTT
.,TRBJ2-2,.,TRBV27,CASSFRGAGELFF,TGTGCCAGCAGTTTCAGGGGGGCCGGGGAGCTGTTTTTT
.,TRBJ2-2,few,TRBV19,CASSQVPYTGELFF,TGTGCCAGTAGCCAGGTCCCGTATACCGGGGAGCTGTTTTTT
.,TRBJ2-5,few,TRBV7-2,CASSSTRTVEETQYF,TGTGCCAGCAGCTCAACTCGGACAGTAGAAGAGACCCAGTACTTC
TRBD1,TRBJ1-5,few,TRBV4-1,CASSQGGTGPNQPQHF,TGCGCCAGCAGCCAGGGAGGGACAGGTCCTAATCAGCCCCAGCATTTT
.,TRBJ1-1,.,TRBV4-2,CASSQVDEGPEAFF,TGTGCCAGCAGCCAAGTCGACGAAGGGCCTGAAGCTTTCTTT
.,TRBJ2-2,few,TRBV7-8,CASSYKGLDTGELFF,TGTGCCAGCAGCTATAAAGGGTTGGACACCGGGGAGCTGTTTTTT
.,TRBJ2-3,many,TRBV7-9,CASSLAGTQYF,TGTGCCAGCAGCTTAGCTGGAACGCAGTATTTT
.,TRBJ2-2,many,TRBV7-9,CASSSSGQTPGELFF,TGTGCCAGCAGCTCCTCAGGACAGACCCCCGGGGAGCTGTTTTTT
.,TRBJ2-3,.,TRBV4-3,CASSQALASTDTQYF,TGCGCCAGCAGCCAAGCTCTAGCCAGCACAGATACGCAGTATTTT
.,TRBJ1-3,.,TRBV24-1,CATSDGGAGNTIYF,TGTGCCACCAGTGATGGGGGCGCTGGAAACACCATATATTTT
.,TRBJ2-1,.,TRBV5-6,CASSLGQRVYNEQFF,TGTGCCAGCAGCTTAGGACAGCGAGTCTACAATGAGCAGTTCTTC
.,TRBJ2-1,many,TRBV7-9,CASSLGASPGLEQFF,TGTGCCAGCAGCTTGGGCGCTAGCCCCGGGCTTGAGCAGTTCTTC
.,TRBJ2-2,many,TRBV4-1,CASSPAMGTGELFF,TGCGCCAGCAGCCCAGCGATGGGGACCGGGGAGCTGTTTTTT
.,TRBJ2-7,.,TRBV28,CASAGVGSYEQYF,TGTGCCAGCGCGGGTGTGGGGTCCTACGAGCAGTACTTC
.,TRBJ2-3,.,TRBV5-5,CASSLFGIGAGFSTDTQYF,TGTGCCAGCAGCTTGTTCGGGATCGGGGCAGGGTTTAGCACAGATACGCAGTATTTT
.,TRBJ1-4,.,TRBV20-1,CSARDLSLNEKLFF,TGCAGTGCTAGAGATCTCAGCCTTAATGAAAAACTGTTTTTT
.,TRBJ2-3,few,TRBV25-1,CASSGSGADTQYF,TGTGCCAGCAGTGGTAGCGGAGCAGATACGCAGTATTTT
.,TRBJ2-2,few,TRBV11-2,CASSPVDGGPNTGELFF,TGTGCCAGCAGCCCGGTCGACGGGGGGCCGAACACCGGGGAGCTGTTTTTT
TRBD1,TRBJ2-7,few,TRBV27,CASSIYRGRVDEQYF,TGTGCCAGCAGTATCTACAGGGGGCGCGTCGACGAGCAGTACTTC
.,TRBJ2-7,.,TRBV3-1,CASSRLGRSYEQYF,TGTGCCAGCAGCCGTTTAGGGAGATCCTACGAGCAGTACTTC
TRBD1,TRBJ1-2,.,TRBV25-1,CASSEWGQGHGYTF,TGTGCCAGCAGTGAATGGGGACAGGGACATGGCTACACCTTC
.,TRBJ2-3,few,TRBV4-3,CASSLWRAVEDTQYF,TGCGCCAGCAGCCTCTGGCGGGCGGTGGAAGATACGCAGTATTTT
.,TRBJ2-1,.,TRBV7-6,CASSSPDRFLYNEQFF,TGTGCCAGCAGCTCTCCAGACAGGTTTCTTTACAATGAGCAGTTCTTC
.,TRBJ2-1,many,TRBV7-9,CASSFGGDEQFF,TGTGCCAGCAGCTTCGGCGGTGATGAGCAGTTCTTC
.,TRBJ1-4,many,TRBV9,CASSVDGEPEKLFF,TGTGCCAGCAGCGTAGACGGAGAGCCTGAAAAACTGTTTTTT
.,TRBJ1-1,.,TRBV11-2,CASRRGLTGSDGTEAFF,TGTGCCAGCAGGAGGGGTTTGACTGGGTCTGACGGCACTGAAGCTTTCTTT
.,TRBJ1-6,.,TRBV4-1,CASSHLGRADSPLHF,TGCGCCAGCAGCCACCTGGGCAGAGCCGATTCACCCCTCCACTTT
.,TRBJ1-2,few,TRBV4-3,CASSQRRTNPLIW,TGCGCCAGCAGCCAAAGAAGGACAAACCCCTTAATCTGG
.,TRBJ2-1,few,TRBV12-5,CASGSGQPLPSYNEQFF,TGTGCTAGTGGTTCCGGACAACCCCTGCCCTCCTACAATGAGCAGTTCTTC
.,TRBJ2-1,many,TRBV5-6,CASSSGAGEQFF,TGTGCCAGCAGCTCGGGTGCCGGTGAGCAGTTCTTC
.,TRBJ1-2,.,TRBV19,CASSTGGSLDPHYTF,TGTGCCAGTAGTACTGGGGGCAGCCTGGACCCTCACTACACCTTC
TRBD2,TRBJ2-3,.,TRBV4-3,CASSRTSGFSTDTQYF,TGCGCCAGCAGCCGGACTAGCGGGTTTAGCACAGATACGCAGTATTTT
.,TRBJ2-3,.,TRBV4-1,CASSTTSRTDTQYF,TGCGCCAGCTCCACTACTAGCAGGACAGATACGCAGTATTTT
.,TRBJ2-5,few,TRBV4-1,CASSLPVGMYQETQYF,TGCGCCAGCAGCCTGCCAGTGGGGATGTACCAAGAGACCCAGTACTTC
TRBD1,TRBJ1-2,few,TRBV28,CASSSKGAYGYTF,TGTGCCAGCAGTTCAAAGGGGGCCTATGGCTACACCTTC
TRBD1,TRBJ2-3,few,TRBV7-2,CASSSSGDRGLDTQYF,TGTGCCAGCAGCTCCTCTGGGGACAGGGGGCTGGATACGCAGTATTTT
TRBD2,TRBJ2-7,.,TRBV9,CASSVCLLAETYEQYF,TGTGCCAGCAGCGTATGTTTACTAGCGGAGACCTACGAGCAGTACTTC
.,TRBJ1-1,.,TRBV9,CASSPISNTEAFF,TGTGCCAGCAGCCCTATTTCCAACACTGAAGCTTTCTTT
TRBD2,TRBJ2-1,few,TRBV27,CASSLLPAGQFNEQFF,TGTGCCAGCAGTTTATTACCAGCGGGGCAATTCAATGAGCAGTTCTTC
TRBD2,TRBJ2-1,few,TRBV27,CASTPGLAGVKFF,TGTGCCAGCACCCCGGGACTAGCGGGGGTGAAGTTCTTC
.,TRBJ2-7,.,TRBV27,CASRTGAYEQYF,TGTGCCAGCAGGACAGGAGCCTACGAGCAGTACTTC
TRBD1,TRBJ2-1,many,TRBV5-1,CASTRGHGYNEQFF,TGCGCCAGTACAAGGGGGCATGGATACAATGAGCAGTTCTTC
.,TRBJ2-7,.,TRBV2,CASSDEGSSYEQYF,TGTGCCAGCAGTGATGAGGGCAGCTCCTACGAGCAGTACTTC